What follows are 4 T cell receptor beta chains derived from one specimen sequenced in a study of blood T cell repertoires in COVID-19. Data came from immunoSEQ multiplex PCR; TCRdb stores just in-frame clones and leaves some out. The table records under 200,000 clones, about three quarters of them present only once. Source material: peripheral blood. The receptors here all came from a man in his sixties with acute or convalescent COVID-19.

Here the CDR3 DNA reads TGTGCCAGCAGTCCTGACAGGGCCTTAACCTACGAGCAGTACTTC. Amino acid sequence: CASSPDRALTYEQYF. The J gene is TRBJ2-7, the V gene TRBV2, with 7 positions matching TRBD1. The V segment lost 5 bases and the J segment 2 bases; nucleotides outside the gene matches: 9. The CDR3 sequence is 15 residues long. CDR1 and CDR2 (germline): SNHLY, FYNNEI. Looking up the rest from reference TRBV2 and TRBJ2-7 gives the full variable domain: EPEVTQTPSHQVTQMGQEVILRCVPISNHLYFYWYRQILGQKVEFLVSFYNNEISEKSEIFDDQFSVERPDGSNFTLKIRSTKLEDSAMYFCASSPDRALTYEQYFGPGTRLTVT.

The V gene is TRBV10-3, the J gene TRBJ2-5, with 7 bases lining up with TRBD2. The V gene's germline CDR1 is ENHRY and CDR2 SYGVKD. CDR3 length equals 15 residues. V lost 5 bases to trimming and J lost 4 bases; unmatched junction nucleotides: 10. Here the CDR3 DNA reads TGTGCCATCAGTAGTGGAGGGTTAGCGGGAGAGACCCAGTACTTC. Its translation is CAISSGGLAGETQYF.

This clone has a handful of counts. The chain recombines TRBV6-2 or TRBV6-3 with TRBJ1-5; D gene uncertain. The germline V and J ends were trimmed by 0 bases and 4 bases, with 10 bases remaining between them. Germline values: CDR1 MNHEY, CDR2 SVGEGT. The CDR3 is 15 amino acids. The DNA for the CDR3 is TGTGCCAGCAGTTACTCTGGCAGGAAAAATCAGCCCCAGCATTTT. The encoded protein is CASSYSGRKNQPQHF.

This rearrangement joins TRBV29-1 to TRBJ2-3; 12 nucleotides agree with TRBD1. The germline V gene encodes CDR1 SQVTM and CDR2 ANQGSEA. The ends lost 6 bases at V and 5 bases at J; junction bases unmatched: 12. There are 16 residues in the CDR3. CDR3 loop: CSVGQGAGNQVDTQYF. In nucleotides, the CDR3 is TGCAGCGTGGGACAGGGGGCCGGCAACCAGGTAGATACGCAGTATTTT.